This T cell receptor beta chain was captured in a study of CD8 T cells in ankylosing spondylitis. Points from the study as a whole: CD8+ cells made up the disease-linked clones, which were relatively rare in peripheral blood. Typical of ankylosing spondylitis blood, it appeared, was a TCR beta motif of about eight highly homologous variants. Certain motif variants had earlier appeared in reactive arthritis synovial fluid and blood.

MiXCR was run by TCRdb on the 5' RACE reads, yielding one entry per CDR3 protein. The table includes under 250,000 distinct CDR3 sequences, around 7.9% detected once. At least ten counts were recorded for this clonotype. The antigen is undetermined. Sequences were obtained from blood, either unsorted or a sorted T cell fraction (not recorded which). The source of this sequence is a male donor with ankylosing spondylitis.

The DNA of the CDR3 is TGTGCCAGCAGCCCTGGGAAAGGCACTGAAGCTTTCTTT. Its translation is CASSPGKGTEAFF. The genes are TRBV12-3 or TRBV12-4 and TRBJ1-1; D remains unclear. This CDR3 has 13 amino acids. V lost 6 bases and J lost 4, with 12 bases in between.